Following are 22 T cell receptor beta chains from one sample sequenced in a study of CD8 T cells in ankylosing spondylitis. TCRdb re-derived calls from the 5' RACE reads in MiXCR, one entry per CDR3 protein. The table has about 190,000 distinct CDR3 sequences, 10% to 15% seen once. Source material: blood, either unsorted or a sorted T cell fraction (not recorded which). These receptors all stem from a female donor with ankylosing spondylitis or in good health (not recorded which).

The rearrangement joins TRBV11-2 to TRBJ1-6, with no clear D. CDR1 and CDR2 from the germline V gene are SGHAT and FQNNGV. This CDR3 comprises 14 residues. V lost 5 bases and J 5 bases, leaving 10 bases between the germline ends. CDR3 sequence reads: CASSPETHNSPLHF. In DNA, the CDR3 is TGTGCCAGCAGCCCCGAGACCCATAATTCACCCCTCCACTTT.

The chain combines TRBV7-2 with TRBJ1-3, with 7 bases aligning to TRBD1. The V and J ends lost 11 bases and 4 bases, in that order; junction bases with no gene match: 8. The germline V gene has CDR1 SGHTA and CDR2 FQGNSA. The CDR3 sequence is 13 residues long. CDR3 in amino acids: CAARDRDGNTIYF. CDR3 coding DNA: TGTGCCGCCCGAGACAGGGACGGAAACACCATATATTTT.

This chain uses TRBV18 with TRBJ2-1; D remains ambiguous. Trimming stripped 5 bases from V and 4 bases from J, with 6 bases between. The germline CDR1 and CDR2 sequences are KGHSH and LQKENI. The length of the CDR3 is 12 residues. The CDR3 is CASSTEYNEQFF. DNA for the CDR3: TGTGCCAGCTCAACAGAGTACAATGAGCAGTTCTTC. The full variable domain, in which reference TRBV18 and TRBJ2-1 provide the parts outside the CDR3, is NAGVMQNPRHLVRRRGQEARLRCSPMKGHSHVYWYRQLPEEGLKFMVYLQKENIIDESGMPKERFSAEFPKEGPSILRIQQVVRGDSAAYFCASSTEYNEQFFGPGTRLTVL.

This chain links TRBV5-1 with TRBJ2-5; no clear D gene. The CDR3 totals 14 residues. The V end was cut by 2 bases, the J end by 2 bases, with 10 bases between. Germline lookup yields CDR1 SGHRS and CDR2 YFSETQ. CDR3 sequence reads: CASSFYTIQETQYF. CDR3 sequence (DNA): TGCGCCAGCAGCTTTTACACGATTCAAGAGACCCAGTACTTC.

The table lists this clonotype with many counts. This chain connects TRBV20-1 to TRBJ2-3; 12 bases are a match to TRBD2. The CDR3 has 14 residues. V was pared by 7 bases and J by 0 bases, with 2 bases of the junction left unmatched. CDR1 DFQATT and CDR2 SNEGSKA come from the germline V gene (reference sequence). The CDR3 DNA sequence: TGCAGTGGTGGGACTAGCGGGAGCACAGATACGCAGTATTTT. Its translation: CSGGTSGSTDTQYF.

This clonotype has a handful of counts. V and J are TRBV10-3 and TRBJ2-2; D possibly corresponds to TRBD1 (5 bases). This CDR3 has 15 residues. Trimming took 6 bases from V and 1 from J, leaving 12 bases between them. Germline CDR1 ENHRY, CDR2 SYGVKD. CDR3 DNA sequence: TGTGCCATCAGGGTTGACAGCCAGAACACCGGGGAGCTGTTTTTT. This encodes CAIRVDSQNTGELFF.

Note on this clonotype: Possible read error: a much larger clone is one base away. V and J are TRBV14 and TRBJ2-1; 8 bases fit TRBD2. The CDR3 has 14 residues. CDR1 SGHDN and CDR2 FVKESK come from the germline V gene. This CDR3 reads CASSLIPAGDEQIF. Here the CDR3 DNA reads TGTGCCAGCAGTCTCATCCCAGCGGGAGATGAGCAGATCTTC.

The V call is TRBV10-3, the J call TRBJ2-5, with 13 positions matching TRBD2. With 10 bases clipped from V and 1 base from J, the junction kept 3 bases outside the gene matches. The CDR3 has 14 residues. CDR1 and CDR2 from the germline V gene are ENHRY and SYGVKD. The CDR3 sequence: CASRTSGSQETQYF. The CDR3 coding sequence is TGTGCCAGCAGGACTAGCGGGAGCCAAGAGACCCAGTACTTC.

In its sample, this clonotype was seen many times. Relative to the germline gene, one junction end is altered; a read error may explain this. The CDR3 DNA follows: TGTGCCAGCCGTGAGAGGGGCTATAGCAATCAGCCCCAGCATTTT. This sequence encodes CASRERGYSNQPQHF. V and J are TRBV6-1 and TRBJ1-5; tentative D call: TRBD1 (5 bases). The CDR3 is 15 amino acids. Germline CDR1 MNHNS, CDR2 SASEGT.

The chain has TRBV12-3 or TRBV12-4 and TRBJ1-3; no clear D. V lost 2 bases and J lost 0, with 5 bases in between. This CDR3 spans 14 amino acids. This chain's CDR3 is CASSLSSSGNTIYF. The CDR3 DNA sequence: TGTGCCAGCAGTTTATCGAGCTCTGGAAACACCATATATTTT.

A few counts support this clonotype. V gene TRBV14 combines with J gene TRBJ2-7; TRBD2 matches at 7 bases. Germline CDR1 and CDR2: SGHDN and FVKESK. V gave up 1 base and J gave up 6 bases; unmatched junction bases: 9. This CDR3 is built from 15 residues. For the CDR3, the DNA is TGTGCCAGCAGCCAAGTTCTAAGCGGGATGAGCGAGCAGTACTTC. Protein: CASSQVLSGMSEQYF.

This clonotype was recorded a few times. The rearrangement joins TRBV10-3 to TRBJ2-7; tentatively, D is TRBD1 or TRBD2 (5 bases each). The CDR3 has 13 residues. Trimming removed 6 bases at V and 2 bases at J, with 11 bases between. Germline assignment: CDR1 ENHRY and CDR2 SYGVKD. The CDR3 nucleotides read TGTGCCATCAGAGGGACGGATACCTACGAGCAGTACTTC. Its protein product is CAIRGTDTYEQYF.

This sequence joins TRBV3-1 and TRBJ2-1; TRBD2 aligns across 11 bases. There are 16 residues in the CDR3. The germline gives CDR1 LGHDT, CDR2 YNNKEL (reference sequence). With V trimmed by 5 bases and J by 8 bases, 11 bases remained unmatched. The CDR3 spells CASSFLGSGRADEQFF. In DNA, the CDR3 is TGTGCCAGCAGCTTCCTCGGTAGCGGGAGGGCGGATGAGCAGTTCTTC.

This clonotype was seen a few times. The chain links TRBV7-2 to TRBJ1-2; 8 bases agree with TRBD1. This CDR3 region has 13 residues. Germline loops: CDR1 SGHTA, CDR2 FQGNSA. The V and J ends lost 5 bases and 8 bases, in that order; junction bases with no gene match: 7. The CDR3 loop reads CASSGDRTRGYTF. In DNA, the CDR3 is TGTGCCAGCAGCGGGGACAGGACGCGGGGCTACACCTTC.

This clonotype was counted at least ten times. The chain is built from TRBV29-1 and TRBJ2-2, with a weak D call TRBD1 (6 bases). Trimming removed 6 bases at V and 6 bases at J, with 14 bases between. Germline V gene data show CDR1 as SQVTM and CDR2 as ANQGSEA. The CDR3 sequence is 13 residues long. In DNA form, the CDR3 reads TGCAGCGTGGGGGCGGACTCAGCCGGGGAGCTGTTTTTT. Translated: CSVGADSAGELFF.

The chain couples TRBV2 to TRBJ1-5; D is unclear. Between the trimmed V and J ends, which lost 2 bases and 4 bases, there was a span of 6 bases. The CDR3 covers 13 residues. Germline V gives CDR1 SNHLY, CDR2 FYNNEI. The CDR3 nucleotides are TGTGCCAGCAGTGAATATGAGAATCAGCCCCAGCATTTT. It codes for CASSEYENQPQHF.

The table lists this clonotype with a few counts. The CDR3 DNA is TGTGCCAGCAGCTTGATGCAGGGGCATTGGGGTGAAGCTTTCTTT. Protein product: CASSLMQGHWGEAFF. The rearrangement joins TRBV5-6 to TRBJ1-1; possible D gene TRBD1, 6 bases. V shed 1 base and J shed 7 bases, with 17 bases lying between them. The CDR3 runs 15 residues. Germline V gives CDR1 SGHDT, CDR2 YYEEEE.

This clonotype came up a few times. The V gene is TRBV30, the J gene TRBJ1-1; tentative D call: TRBD1 (5 bases). CDR3 length: 14 amino acids. The germline gives CDR1 GTSNPN, CDR2 SVGIG (reference sequence). The ends were cut back, 4 bases at V and 1 base at J, with 13 bases in the middle. CDR3: CAWNLRGGNTEAFF. DNA for the CDR3: TGTGCCTGGAACCTACGGGGGGGGAACACTGAAGCTTTCTTT.

This clonotype was observed at least ten times. The rearrangement uses TRBV6-2 or TRBV6-3 and TRBJ1-3, with D maybe TRBD1 (5 bases). Per the germline V gene, CDR1 is MNHEY and CDR2 is SVGEGT. CDR3 length: 16 residues. Trimming shortened V by 2 bases and J by 3 bases, and 14 bases separated the two germline ends. Written as DNA, the CDR3 is TGTGCCAGCAGTTACGCCGGACCGGGACTTGGAAACACCATATATTTT. This translates into CASSYAGPGLGNTIYF.

As concerns this clonotype: With a much larger clone just one base away, this may be a read error. The J gene is TRBJ2-5, the V gene TRBV20-1; 8 nucleotides align to TRBD2. The junction had 5 bases not matched to a gene; V was cut back by 1 base and J by 7 bases. CDR3 size: 13 residues. CDR1 DFQATT and CDR2 SNEGSKA come from the germline V gene (reference sequence). CDR3 sequence reads: CSARVGLGATQYF. The CDR3 DNA reads TGCAGTGCTAGAGTGGGACTAGGAGCGACCCAGTACTTC.

Turning to this clonotype: One end of the junction is discordant with germline, which a read error may explain. V and J are TRBV6-5 and TRBJ1-1; 7 bases line up with TRBD1. Germline CDR1 MNHEY, CDR2 SVGAGI. The CDR3 sequence is 12 residues long. CDR3: CASRRQGREVFF. The DNA for the CDR3 is TGTGCCAGTAGAAGACAGGGACGGGAAGTTTTCTTT.

This clonotype has more than one count but fewer than ten. The J gene is TRBJ2-5, the V gene TRBV5-1, with TRBD1 identical over 8 bases. CDR1 and CDR2 from the germline V gene are SGHRS and YFSETQ. The junction had 3 bases not matched to a gene; V was cut back by 2 bases and J by 3 bases. The CDR3 runs to 14 residues. CDR3 bases: TGCGCCAGCAGCTTAGGACAGGGTGAAGAGACCCAGTACTTC. Encoded protein: CASSLGQGEETQYF. The full variable domain, completed using reference TRBV5-1 and TRBJ2-5, is KAGVTQTPRYLIKTRGQQVTLSCSPISGHRSVSWYQQTPGQGLQFLFEYFSETQRNKGNFPGRFSGRQFSNSRSEMNVSTLELGDSALYLCASSLGQGEETQYFGPGTRLLVL.